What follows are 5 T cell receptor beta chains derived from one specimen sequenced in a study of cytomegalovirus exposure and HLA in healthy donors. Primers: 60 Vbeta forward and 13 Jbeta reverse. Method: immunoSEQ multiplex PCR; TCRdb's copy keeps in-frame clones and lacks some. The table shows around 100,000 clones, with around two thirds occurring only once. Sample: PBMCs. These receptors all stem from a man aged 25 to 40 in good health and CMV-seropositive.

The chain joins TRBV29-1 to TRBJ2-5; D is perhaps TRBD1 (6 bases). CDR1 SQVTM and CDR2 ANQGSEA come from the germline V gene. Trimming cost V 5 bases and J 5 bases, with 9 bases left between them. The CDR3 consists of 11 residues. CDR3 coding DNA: TGCAGCGTTTCCCAGGGGGAGACCCAGTACTTC. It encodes CSVSQGETQYF.

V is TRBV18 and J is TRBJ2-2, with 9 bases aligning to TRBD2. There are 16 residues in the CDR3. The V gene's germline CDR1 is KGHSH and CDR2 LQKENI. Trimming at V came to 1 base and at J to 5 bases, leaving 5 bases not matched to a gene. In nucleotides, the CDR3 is TGTGCCAGCTCACCACGAGCGGGGGGAAGTACCGGGGAGCTGTTTTTT. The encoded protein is CASSPRAGGSTGELFF.

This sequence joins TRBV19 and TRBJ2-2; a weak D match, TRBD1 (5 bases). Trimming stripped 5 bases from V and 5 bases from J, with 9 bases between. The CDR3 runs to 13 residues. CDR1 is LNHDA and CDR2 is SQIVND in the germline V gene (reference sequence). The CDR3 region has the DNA TGTGCCAGTAGTCCGACAGTAACCGGGGAGCTGTTTTTT. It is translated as CASSPTVTGELFF. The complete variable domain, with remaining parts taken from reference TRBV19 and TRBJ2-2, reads DGGITQSPKYLFRKEGQNVTLSCEQNLNHDAMYWYRQDPGQGLRLIYYSQIVNDFQKGDIAEGYSVSREKKESFPLTVTSAQKNPTAFYLCASSPTVTGELFFGEGSRLTVL.

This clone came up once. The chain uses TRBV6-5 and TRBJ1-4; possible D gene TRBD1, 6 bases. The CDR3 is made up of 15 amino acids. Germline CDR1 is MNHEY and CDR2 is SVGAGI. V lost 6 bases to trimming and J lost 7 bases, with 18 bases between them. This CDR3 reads CASSPLPQGSEKLFF. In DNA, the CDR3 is TGTGCCAGCAGCCCACTTCCCCAGGGGAGTGAAAAACTGTTTTTT.

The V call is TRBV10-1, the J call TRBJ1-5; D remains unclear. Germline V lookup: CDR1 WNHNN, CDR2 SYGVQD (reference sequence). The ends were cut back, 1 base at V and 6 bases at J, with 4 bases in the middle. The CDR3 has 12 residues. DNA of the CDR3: TGCGCCAGCAGTGAGTTAATTCAGCCCCAGCATTTT. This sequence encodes CASSELIQPQHF.